One T cell receptor beta chain is described in this entry. The antigen remains undetermined. Looked up from germline, CDR1 is LNHDA and CDR2 is SQIVND (reference sequence). Trimming pared 1 base from V and 0 bases from J, leaving 10 bases between. The CDR3 runs 16 residues. Method: immunoSEQ multiplex PCR; TCRdb's copy keeps in-frame clones and lacks some. The sample carries around 140,000 clones, roughly 84% recorded once. The data were taken from a study of T cell responses to AZD1222 COVID-19 vaccine. Study-level findings and limits: At baseline, seropositivity was found in only a handful of AZD1222 recipients.

The clonotype was recovered from an adult who received the AZD1222 COVID-19 vaccine. The chain carries TRBV19 and TRBJ1-5; D call uncertain. The sequences come from peripheral blood, collected 28 days after the second AZD1222 dose. The CDR3 loop reads CASSIVAGYSNQPQHF. The CDR3 DNA reads TGTGCCAGTAGTATAGTTGCGGGCTATAGCAATCAGCCCCAGCATTTT.